Included here is one T cell receptor (beta chain) sequence, with context. What it binds is not known. Generated by immunoSEQ multiplex PCR, the TCRdb table keeps only in-frame clones and is missing some. The sample contains 99,000 or so clones, approximately 87% of which appear only once. Per the germline V gene, CDR1 is SGHRS and CDR2 is YFSETQ. V dropped 4 bases and J dropped 3; count of bases not matched to a gene: 6. This CDR3 contains 15 residues. This specimen belongs to a study of T cell responses to AZD1222 COVID-19 vaccine. The study, taken as a whole, reports: There were mostly white British donors and more females than males, and clonal diversity was possibly underestimated. Across spike, vaccine-associated CD4 TCRs were found, dominant at 160-218 and 743-854. The number of AZD1222 recipients seropositive at baseline was only five or six. The study reported that nearly half of spike-specific TCRs target unmutated variant regions.

The sequence was collected from an adult in good health. This chain links TRBV5-1 with TRBJ1-5, with 8 bases lining up with TRBD1. Sequenced material: peripheral blood, taken on day 0 of AZD1222 vaccination. CDR3 in DNA: TGCGCCAGCAGCCCGACAGGGGATTACAATCAGCCCCAGCATTTT. Amino acids: CASSPTGDYNQPQHF.